The 19 T cell receptor beta chains below were found in one sample sequenced in a study of T cell responses to AZD1222 COVID-19 vaccine. Sequencing used immunoSEQ multiplex PCR; TCRdb keeps in-frame clones, though not all of them. The data show 120,000 or so clones, 88% seen once. The sample consisted of peripheral blood, taken 28 days after the second AZD1222 dose. The receptors stem from an adult who received the AZD1222 COVID-19 vaccine.

The V and J genes are TRBV7-6 and TRBJ2-1; 13 bases fit TRBD2. Trimming removed 4 bases from V and 1 base from J; junction bases left unmatched: 13. CDR1 is SGHVS and CDR2 is FNYEAQ in the germline V gene. The CDR3 sequence is 20 residues long. The CDR3 reads CASSSRTSGSFRGSYNEQFF. CDR3 bases: TGTGCCAGCAGCTCGAGGACTAGCGGGAGTTTTCGTGGATCCTACAATGAGCAGTTCTTC.

Details on this clone: An end of the junction differs from the germline gene, which may be a read error. The J gene is TRBJ1-5, the V gene TRBV6-1, with 10 bases matching TRBD1. The V gene's germline CDR1 is MNHNS and CDR2 SASEGT. The CDR3 has 17 residues. CDR3 loop: CASSKALGQGSGQPQHF. CDR3 DNA sequence: TGTGCCAGCAGTAAAGCTCTGGGACAGGGGTCAGGTCAGCCCCAGCATTTT.

The chain recombines TRBV27 with TRBJ2-1; 7 nucleotides align to TRBD2. J was trimmed by 14 bases and V by 5 bases; bases with no gene match: 6. Germline CDR1 and CDR2: MNHEY and SMNVEV (reference sequence). This CDR3 has 11 amino acids. CDR3 nucleotides: TGTGCCAGCAGTATGGGACTATTGAAGTTCTTC. This codes for CASSMGLLKFF.

The chain recombines TRBV3-1 (or the pseudogene TRBV3-2) with TRBJ2-7; the match to TRBD2 covers 12 bases. The J segment lost 4 bases and the V segment lost 4 bases, leaving 5 bases of the junction unmatched. This CDR3 has 15 residues. The germline V gene encodes CDR1 LGHDT and CDR2 YNNKEL (reference sequence). The DNA for the CDR3 is TGTGCCAGCAGCCGGACTAGCGGGATAGAGTACGAGCAGTACTTC. Translating it yields CASSRTSGIEYEQYF.

The genes are TRBV27 and TRBJ1-1; no firm D call. This CDR3 region has 14 residues. The germline gives CDR1 MNHEY, CDR2 SMNVEV (reference sequence). V was clipped by 3 bases and J by 0 bases, with 8 bases between them. The CDR3 DNA is TGTGCCAGCAGTTTGCCTTTCATGAACACTGAAGCTTTCTTT. Residues: CASSLPFMNTEAFF.

A few counts support this clone. The chain employs TRBV7-9 and TRBJ2-7; D is possibly TRBD2 (6 bases). The length of the CDR3 is 15 residues. Germline V gene sequence: CDR1 SEHNR, CDR2 FQNEAQ (reference sequence). Trimming took off 5 bases at V and 0 bases at J, with 14 bases between the two ends. In nucleotides, the CDR3 is TGTGCCAGCAGCCGATCCTCGCGGGACTCCTACGAGCAGTACTTC. It translates to CASSRSSRDSYEQYF.

The gene calls are TRBV3-1 (or the pseudogene TRBV3-2) and TRBJ2-3; 8 bases match TRBD2. Trimming cost V 2 bases and J 8 bases; bases outside gene matches: 15. The CDR3 has 17 residues. Germline loops: CDR1 LGHDT, CDR2 YNNKEL (reference sequence). DNA of the CDR3: TGTGCCAGCAGCCAAATCGACAGGACTACTCGGGGGGGTACGCAGTATTTT. This encodes CASSQIDRTTRGGTQYF.

The rearrangement joins TRBV24-1 to TRBJ1-5; unclear D gene. The CDR3 sequence is 12 residues long. Germline CDR1 and CDR2: KGHDR and SFDVKD. Trimming removed 6 bases from V and 6 bases from J, with 8 bases in between. The CDR3 DNA follows: TGTGCCACCAGTCACGGACCTCAGCCCCAGCATTTT. Protein sequence: CATSHGPQPQHF.

The chain's CDR3 is CASSLGGPSSYNEQFF. The CDR3 DNA sequence: TGTGCCAGCAGCTTGGGGGGCCCAAGCTCCTACAATGAGCAGTTCTTC. The genes are TRBV5-4 and TRBJ2-1; a weak D match, TRBD1 (5 bases). The germline CDR1 and CDR2 sequences are SGHNT and YYREEE (reference sequence). V was shortened by 0 bases and J by 0 bases, with 10 bases between the two germline ends. The CDR3 spans 16 residues.

CDR3 sequence: CASSSRTVSTDTQYF. As DNA, the CDR3 is TGTGCCAGCTCATCTCGGACGGTAAGCACAGATACGCAGTATTTT. The rearrangement links TRBV18 to TRBJ2-3, with D hard to call. The CDR3 has 15 amino acids. Germline V gene data show CDR1 as KGHSH and CDR2 as LQKENI. V was cut by 5 bases and J by 0 bases, with 12 bases left in between.

The chain carries TRBV7-2 and TRBJ2-1, with 11 nucleotides matching TRBD2. There are 15 residues in the CDR3. From germline, CDR1 is SGHTA and CDR2 FQGNSA. The junction had 5 bases not matched to a gene; V was cut back by 5 bases and J by 5 bases. The CDR3 loop reads CASSTRLAGNNEQFF. The CDR3 coding sequence is TGTGCCAGCAGCACTCGACTAGCGGGAAACAATGAGCAGTTCTTC.

The rearrangement joins TRBV3-1 (or the pseudogene TRBV3-2) to TRBJ1-3; D is perhaps TRBD1 (6 bases). V was shortened by 2 bases and J by 4 bases, with 6 bases between the two germline ends. Per the germline V gene, CDR1 is LGHDT and CDR2 is YNNKEL (reference sequence). This CDR3 contains 13 residues. The CDR3 protein is CASSQQGGNTIYF. The CDR3 DNA sequence: TGTGCCAGCAGCCAACAGGGGGGAAACACCATATATTTT.

This clone was seen more than once but under ten times. The J gene is TRBJ1-2, the V gene TRBV4-1; 8 bases align to TRBD1. The ends lost 4 bases at V and 2 bases at J; junction bases unmatched: 3. The CDR3 length is 14 residues. The V gene's germline CDR1 is MGHRA and CDR2 YSYEKL. CDR3 sequence reads: CASSLGQVNYGYTF. For the CDR3, the DNA is TGCGCCAGCAGCCTGGGACAGGTGAACTATGGCTACACCTTC.

The chain recombines TRBV9 with TRBJ1-6; 10 nucleotides match TRBD1. The J segment lost 9 bases and the V segment lost 4 bases, leaving 4 bases of the junction unmatched. This CDR3 contains 14 residues. CDR1 is SGDLS and CDR2 is YYNGEE in the germline V gene. Here the CDR3 DNA reads TGTGCCAGCAGCCCTCGGACAGGGGGTTCACCCCTCCACTTT. This encodes CASSPRTGGSPLHF.

Only one count was recorded for this clone. This chain links TRBV28 with TRBJ2-7, with a tentative D call TRBD2 (5 bases). Per the germline V gene, CDR1 is MDHEN and CDR2 is SYDVKM. The CDR3 covers 17 residues. The V end lost 4 bases, the J end lost 3 bases, and 22 bases lay between the germline ends. CDR3: CASSSTRSELSVYEQYF. CDR3 sequence (DNA): TGTGCCAGCAGTTCTACGAGGTCAGAACTTAGCGTCTACGAGCAGTACTTC. The complete variable domain, with remaining parts taken from reference TRBV28 and TRBJ2-7, reads DVKVTQSSRYLVKRTGEKVFLECVQDMDHENMFWYRQDPGLGLRLIYFSYDVKMKEKGDIPEGYSVSREKKERFSLILESASTNQTSMYLCASSSTRSELSVYEQYFGPGTRLTVT.

This clone occurred once. The chain joins TRBV11-1 to TRBJ1-6; no firm D call. The V and J ends lost 5 bases and 12 bases respectively, with 14 bases between them. Germline V lookup: CDR1 SGHAT, CDR2 FQDESV (reference sequence). This CDR3 has 13 residues. The CDR3 nucleotides are TGTGCCAGCAGCCATCGACGGGCGGAACCCCTCCACTTT. Amino acids: CASSHRRAEPLHF.

This chain links TRBV5-6 with TRBJ2-2; 12 positions match TRBD2. J lost 5 bases, V lost 5 bases, and 10 bases had no gene match. Germline V CDR1 and CDR2: SGHDT, YYEEEE. CDR3 length equals 17 residues. In DNA, the CDR3 is TGTGCCAGCAGGGTTCTAGCGGGAGGGCCGTGGACCGGGGAGCTGTTTTTT. Protein: CASRVLAGGPWTGELFF.

The rearrangement uses TRBV7-3 and TRBJ1-2; D is possibly TRBD1 (5 bases). Germline CDR1 reads SGHTA; CDR2 reads FQGTGA. The V end was cut by 2 bases, the J end by 4 bases, with 5 bases between. The CDR3 runs to 12 residues. The CDR3 bases are TGTGCCAGCAGCTTACAGGGCTATGGCTACACCTTC. Its translation: CASSLQGYGYTF.

The sample holds a few counts of this clone. This chain connects TRBV5-6 to TRBJ1-6; D is undetermined. Germline V gene data show CDR1 as SGHDT and CDR2 as YYEEEE. V was cut by 1 base and J by 10 bases, with 9 bases left in between. The CDR3 has 13 residues. The CDR3: CASSLPGGSPLHF. CDR3 bases: TGTGCCAGCAGCTTGCCGGGAGGGTCACCCCTCCACTTT.